Below, 5 T cell receptor beta chains from the same sample are listed, as sequenced in a study of cytomegalovirus exposure and HLA in healthy donors. It was with 60 Vbeta and 13 Jbeta primers that the PCR ran. Libraries were prepared by immunoSEQ multiplex PCR; TCRdb keeps only in-frame clonotypes and omits some of them. This sample has about 220,000 clones, with about 80% found just once. Material: PBMCs. All receptors derive from a male donor in good health and CMV-seronegative.

As DNA, the CDR3 is TGTGCCAGCAGCCAATGGCAGATGAACACTGAAGCTTTCTTT. It specifies CASSQWQMNTEAFF. The chain has TRBV14 and TRBJ1-1; no reliable D call. This CDR3 comprises 14 residues. V lost 2 bases and J 0 bases, leaving 7 bases between the germline ends. Germline CDR1 and CDR2: SGHDN and FVKESK. Complete variable domain (other parts from reference TRBV14 and TRBJ1-1): EAGVTQFPSHSVIEKGQTVTLRCDPISGHDNLYWYRRVMGKEIKFLLHFVKESKQDESGMPNNRFLAERTGGTYSTLKVQPAELEDSGVYFCASSQWQMNTEAFFGQGTRLTVV.

V and J are TRBV30 and TRBJ1-2; no definite D call. With 7 bases removed from V and 5 bases from J, the gap between germline ends came to 29 bases. CDR1 GTSNPN and CDR2 SVGIG come from the germline V gene (reference sequence). This CDR3 is 17 amino acids long. CDR3 coding DNA: TGTGCCTATGCGAAACTTGCTTACAAACAGTTTCTTTATGGCTACACCTTC. Translated: CAYAKLAYKQFLYGYTF.

This clone was seen a handful of times. V is TRBV5-1 and J is TRBJ1-1; D remains ambiguous. Per the germline V gene, CDR1 is SGHRS and CDR2 is YFSETQ. V was clipped by 1 base and J by 0 bases, with 7 bases between them. The CDR3 has 14 residues. The CDR3, as DNA: TGCGCCAGCAGCTTGATGAACATGAACACTGAAGCTTTCTTT. Translated: CASSLMNMNTEAFF. The full variable domain, in which reference TRBV5-1 and TRBJ1-1 provide the parts outside the CDR3, is KAGVTQTPRYLIKTRGQQVTLSCSPISGHRSVSWYQQTPGQGLQFLFEYFSETQRNKGNFPGRFSGRQFSNSRSEMNVSTLELGDSALYLCASSLMNMNTEAFFGQGTRLTVV.

The CDR3 region has the DNA TGTGCCGTGAGGGCGCAAGAGACCCAGTACTTC. Translation gives CAVRAQETQYF. V and J are TRBV2 and TRBJ2-5, with D perhaps matching TRBD2 (5 bases). V lost 11 bases and J lost 2, with 9 bases in between. This CDR3 has 11 residues. Germline CDR1 reads SNHLY; CDR2 reads FYNNEI.

The chain uses TRBV5-1 and TRBJ1-1; D remains unclear. Germline V gene data show CDR1 as SGHRS and CDR2 as YFSETQ. The ends were cut back, 0 bases at V and 2 bases at J, with 8 bases in the middle. The CDR3 length is 14 residues. The chain's CDR3 is CASSLDTVNTEAFF. The CDR3 DNA follows: TGCGCCAGCAGCTTGGATACAGTCAACACTGAAGCTTTCTTT. The full variable domain, in which reference TRBV5-1 and TRBJ1-1 provide the parts outside the CDR3, is KAGVTQTPRYLIKTRGQQVTLSCSPISGHRSVSWYQQTPGQGLQFLFEYFSETQRNKGNFPGRFSGRQFSNSRSEMNVSTLELGDSALYLCASSLDTVNTEAFFGQGTRLTVV.